Listed here are 26 T cell receptor beta chains from one sample, sequenced in a study of blood T cell repertoires in COVID-19 (dated by TCRdb to 2018 to 2021). Libraries came from the immunoSEQ multiplex PCR assay. The table was pulled from immuneACCESS by TCRdb, which kept in-frame rearrangements only. Such tables lose some clones; where checked, under half of the loss comes from unresolved V genes, and the rest has no known cause. Counted in this sample were roughly 260,000 clones; about 80% of them appeared once. Jointly, the top ten make up 3.6% of the sample. Source material: PBMCs or T cells enriched from blood (not recorded which). These TCRs come from a woman aged 40 to 50 who had been exposed to COVID-19.

The genes are TRBV30 and TRBJ1-1; D is undetermined. CDR3 length equals 11 residues. CDR1 GTSNPN and CDR2 SVGIG come from the germline V gene (reference sequence). V lost 5 bases, J lost 0 bases, and 4 bases lay in between. The CDR3 loop reads CAWRMNTEAFF. The CDR3 bases are TGTGCCTGGCGTATGAACACTGAAGCTTTCTTT.

The V call is TRBV10-2, the J call TRBJ1-1; unclear D gene. The V gene's germline CDR1 is WSHSY and CDR2 SAAADI. The CDR3 consists of 14 residues. Trimming left V 2 bases short and J 0 bases short, with 7 bases between. CDR3 sequence reads: CASSEPGMNTEAFF. The DNA for the CDR3 is TGCGCCAGCAGTGAGCCAGGAATGAACACTGAAGCTTTCTTT.

This rearrangement joins TRBV6-1 to TRBJ1-2; weak D call: TRBD1 (5 bases). The CDR3 runs 13 residues. Deletions cut 0 bases from V and 8 bases from J, with 10 bases between. CDR1 is MNHNS and CDR2 is SASEGT in the germline V gene. CDR3 coding DNA: TGTGCCAGCAGTGAAGCGTCAGGGATGGGCTACACCTTC. Amino acids: CASSEASGMGYTF.

This sequence joins TRBV29-1 and TRBJ1-2, with 8 bases fitting TRBD1. Germline V lookup: CDR1 SQVTM, CDR2 ANQGSEA. V lost 3 bases, J lost 5 bases, and 14 bases stayed unmatched. The CDR3 covers 16 residues. The DNA of the CDR3 is TGCAGCGTTGACTATGCCCCAGGGGGCTCGCGGTATGGCTACACCTTC. Protein: CSVDYAPGGSRYGYTF.

This clone was seen only a few times. The chain combines TRBV28 with TRBJ1-5; tentative D call: TRBD1 (6 bases). CDR1 is MDHEN and CDR2 is SYDVKM in the germline V gene. Trimming took off 10 bases at V and 4 bases at J, with 14 bases between the two ends. This CDR3 region has 13 residues. DNA for the CDR3: TGTGCCACGAGGGGGTACGGGAATCAGCCCCAGCATTTT. Its translation: CATRGYGNQPQHF.

V gene TRBV19 combines with J gene TRBJ1-5; 9 bases are shared with TRBD1. The J segment lost 6 bases and the V segment lost 6 bases, leaving 9 bases of the junction unmatched. In germline, CDR1 is LNHDA, CDR2 SQIVND (reference sequence). The CDR3 has 15 residues. CDR3 loop: CASSSTGGGGQPQHF. The DNA for the CDR3 is TGTGCCAGTAGCTCTACAGGGGGCGGGGGTCAGCCCCAGCATTTT.

The chain's CDR3 is CASSQVRQHTGELFF. The CDR3 DNA follows: TGTGCCAGCAGCCAAGTACGACAGCACACCGGGGAGCTGTTTTTT. The V call is TRBV14, the J call TRBJ2-2, with D possibly being TRBD1 (5 bases). Deletions cut 1 base from V and 3 bases from J, with 9 bases between. The CDR3 contains 15 residues. Germline CDR1 is SGHDN and CDR2 is FVKESK.

This sequence joins TRBV9 and TRBJ1-6; TRBD1 matches at 12 bases. Germline V gene lookup returns CDR1 SGDLS and CDR2 YYNGEE. V gave up 10 bases and J gave up 10 bases; unmatched junction bases: 15. The CDR3 consists of 16 residues. In DNA form, the CDR3 reads TGTGCCTCCCGACCCGGGACAGGGGGCTATCTATCACCCCTCCACTTT. Translation: CASRPGTGGYLSPLHF. Based on the CDR3 plus reference TRBV9 and TRBJ1-6, the full variable domain is DSGVTQTPKHLITATGQRVTLRCSPRSGDLSVYWYQQSLDQGLQFLIQYYNGEERAKGNILERFSAQQFPDLHSELNLSSLELGDSALYFCASRPGTGGYLSPLHFGNGTRLTVT.

The CDR3: CASSQEGGISPLHF. The CDR3 DNA sequence: TGTGCCAGCAGCCAAGAAGGGGGCATTTCACCCCTCCACTTT. The gene calls are TRBV3-1 (or the pseudogene TRBV3-2) and TRBJ1-6; 7 bases agree with TRBD1. The CDR3 has 14 amino acids. Germline CDR1 and CDR2: LGHDT and YNNKEL (reference sequence). The V and J ends lost 0 bases and 9 bases, in that order; junction bases with no gene match: 2.

The CDR3 sequence: CASLGGNTGELFF. CDR3 in DNA: TGTGCCTCGCTCGGGGGAAACACCGGGGAGCTGTTTTTT. This chain links TRBV3-1 (or the pseudogene TRBV3-2) with TRBJ2-2; D may be TRBD2 (6 bases). The germline V and J ends were trimmed by 11 bases and 2 bases, with 12 bases remaining between them. The CDR3 has 13 amino acids. Germline-derived CDR1 and CDR2 are LGHDT and YNNKEL (reference sequence).

The chain joins TRBV29-1 to TRBJ2-7, with a weak D call TRBD1 (6 bases). V dropped 6 bases and J dropped 5 bases, with 17 bases sitting between them. Germline assignment: CDR1 SQVTM and CDR2 ANQGSEA. The CDR3 covers 13 residues. DNA for the CDR3: TGCAGCGTCACCCCCACAGGGACCCACGAGCAGTACTTC. As protein: CSVTPTGTHEQYF.

The chain carries TRBV5-6 and TRBJ2-1; D is unclear. Trimming removed 4 bases from V and 4 bases from J, with 6 bases in between. Looked up from germline, CDR1 is SGHDT and CDR2 is YYEEEE. The CDR3 extends over 12 amino acids. CDR3 coding DNA: TGTGCCAGCAGCCCCGGGTACAATGAGCAGTTCTTC. It specifies CASSPGYNEQFF.

This clone came up many times. The rearrangement joins TRBV20-1 to TRBJ1-1; 7 nucleotides line up with TRBD1. The V gene's germline CDR1 is DFQATT and CDR2 SNEGSKA (reference sequence). The trim removed 8 bases at V and 10 bases at J, leaving 10 bases unmatched. The CDR3 has 11 residues. CDR3 sequence reads: CSRQGFGGAFF. DNA for the CDR3: TGCAGTCGACAGGGTTTTGGGGGAGCTTTCTTT.

The CDR3, as DNA: TGTGCCAGCAGCTTAGGATTCGGGGTGGCGGGTCAGCCCCAGCATTTT. This sequence encodes CASSLGFGVAGQPQHF. The chain joins TRBV7-2 to TRBJ1-5; D unclear. In germline, CDR1 is SGHTA, CDR2 FQGNSA. V was pared by 1 base and J by 6 bases, with 16 bases between. CDR3 size: 16 residues.

This chain connects TRBV25-1 to TRBJ1-5; unclear D gene. The germline V and J ends were trimmed by 7 bases and 3 bases, with 16 bases remaining between them. The CDR3 is 15 amino acids. Germline loops: CDR1 MGHDK, CDR2 SYGVNS. CDR3: CASTLTSGVNQPQHF. In nucleotides, the CDR3 is TGTGCCAGCACACTGACCTCGGGAGTCAATCAGCCCCAGCATTTT.

The chain combines TRBV6-1 with TRBJ2-3, with TRBD1 as a possible D gene (6 bases). This CDR3 has 18 amino acids. Germline-derived CDR1 and CDR2 are MNHNS and SASEGT. Trimming took 3 bases from V and 3 from J, leaving 22 bases between them. DNA of the CDR3: TGTGCCAGCAGTGAGGGGGCTCTTGGGTTGTCGGGGACAGATACGCAGTATTTT. Translated: CASSEGALGLSGTDTQYF.

J is TRBJ1-1 and V is TRBV12-3 or TRBV12-4; 7 nucleotides agree with TRBD1. The ends lost 8 bases at V and 3 bases at J; junction bases unmatched: 3. This CDR3 has 12 residues. Here the CDR3 DNA reads TGTGCCAGCCTCAGGGGGTACACTGAAGCTTTCTTT. Its translation is CASLRGYTEAFF.

This chain joins TRBV9 and TRBJ1-6, with 8 bases fitting TRBD1. The CDR3 loop spans 15 amino acids. Trimming took 0 bases from V and 10 from J; bases not matched to a gene: 6. Germline V gives CDR1 SGDLS, CDR2 YYNGEE. In DNA form, the CDR3 reads TGTGCCAGCAGCGTAGGAGGACAGGGTGAATCACCCCTCCACTTT. Its translation: CASSVGGQGESPLHF. Full variable domain (remainder filled in from reference TRBV9 and TRBJ1-6): DSGVTQTPKHLITATGQRVTLRCSPRSGDLSVYWYQQSLDQGLQFLIQYYNGEERAKGNILERFSAQQFPDLHSELNLSSLELGDSALYFCASSVGGQGESPLHFGNGTRLTVT.

This chain links TRBV7-9 with TRBJ2-1; perhaps TRBD2 as D (7 bases). Germline V gene data show CDR1 as SEHNR and CDR2 as FQNEAQ (reference sequence). This CDR3 comprises 17 residues. Deletions cut 3 bases from V and 1 base from J, with 16 bases between. Written as DNA, the CDR3 is TGTGCCAGCAGCTTCAGTGACGGGGGGCTTTCCTACAATGAGCAGTTCTTC. It translates to CASSFSDGGLSYNEQFF.

V gene TRBV24-1 combines with J gene TRBJ1-5; D may be TRBD1 (5 bases). V lost 6 bases to trimming and J lost 4 bases, with 15 bases between them. Germline V gene data show CDR1 as KGHDR and CDR2 as SFDVKD. The CDR3 covers 15 residues. CDR3 in amino acids: CATSRSGLDNQPQHF. The CDR3 DNA reads as TGTGCCACCAGTAGGTCGGGACTCGATAATCAGCCCCAGCATTTT.

The genes are TRBV19 and TRBJ2-2; 7 bases agree with TRBD2. Germline CDR1 is LNHDA and CDR2 is SQIVND (reference sequence). The ends lost 5 bases at V and 4 bases at J; junction bases unmatched: 10. This CDR3 is 16 amino acids long. In DNA form, the CDR3 reads TGTGCCAGTAGTCCAGACCCCGGGACTATCACCGGGGAGCTGTTTTTT. It encodes CASSPDPGTITGELFF.

The V and J genes are TRBV3-1 (or the pseudogene TRBV3-2) and TRBJ1-5, with a weak D call TRBD1 (6 bases). The germline gives CDR1 LGHDT, CDR2 YNNKEL (reference sequence). The CDR3 covers 16 residues. Trimming took 0 bases from V and 0 from J, leaving 9 bases between them. The DNA of the CDR3 is TGTGCCAGCAGCCAAGACGGACAGTATAGCAATCAGCCCCAGCATTTT. Amino acids: CASSQDGQYSNQPQHF.

This sequence joins TRBV24-1 and TRBJ2-6, with D possibly matching TRBD1 (6 bases). This CDR3 region has 14 residues. The V gene lost 11 bases and the J gene lost 0 bases, with 10 bases spanning the gap. Germline V gives CDR1 KGHDR, CDR2 SFDVKD. Written as DNA, the CDR3 is TGTGCCATTAAAGGGGGCTCTGGGGCCAACGTCCTGACTTTC. Translated, it gives CAIKGGSGANVLTF.

V gene TRBV12-3 or TRBV12-4 combines with J gene TRBJ2-1, with 8 bases lining up with TRBD2. The CDR3 runs to 11 residues. V shed 6 bases and J 12 bases; nucleotides not matched to a gene: 4. Here the CDR3 DNA reads TGTGCCAGCAGGCGGAGCGGGAGGCAGTTCTTC. Translating gives CASRRSGRQFF.

The chain couples TRBV19 to TRBJ1-5, with a weak D call TRBD1 (5 bases). CDR1 is LNHDA, CDR2 SQIVND, per germline (reference sequence). This CDR3 region has 14 residues. V gave up 5 bases and J gave up 8 bases, with 16 bases separating them. The CDR3: CASSRQHLGEPQHF. CDR3 nucleotide sequence: TGTGCCAGTAGTCGACAGCACCTCGGTGAGCCCCAGCATTTT.

This rearrangement joins TRBV6-2 or TRBV6-3 to TRBJ1-1; D is unclear. V was trimmed by 0 bases and J by 0 bases, leaving 11 bases between them. Germline values: CDR1 MNHEY, CDR2 SVGEGT. The CDR3 runs to 16 residues. The CDR3 DNA reads as TGTGCCAGCAGTTACTCCCCCGAGGATTTGAACACTGAAGCTTTCTTT. Protein: CASSYSPEDLNTEAFF.